This T cell receptor (beta chain) was recorded in a study of vaccination effects on CD4 cells after COVID-19. Before sequencing took place, the ViraFEST assay used viral peptide pools to expand antigen-specific CD4+ T cells. The culture ran for 10 days, and then CD4+ T cells were isolated. Infection dated between March and December 2020, before the Alpha, Beta and Delta variants reached the United States. IL-2 at about 9.7 IU/ml and peptides at about 10 ug/ml were added to cultured PBMC, more than 1.5 million per well. This CDR3 region has 12 residues. Germline CDR1 reads SGHTA; CDR2 reads FQGNSA. V lost 5 bases and J 7 bases, leaving 11 bases between the germline ends. TCRdb's table, derived via immunoSEQ multiplex PCR, lists solely in-frame clones and lacks some. The data hold tens of thousands of clones, with roughly 77% observed a single time. In the case of this clone: Its antigen is as yet unknown.

Study-wide results and limits: Convalescent patients in the study were few, and early post-infection timepoints were absent.

V usage is TRBV7-2 and J usage is TRBJ1-2; perhaps TRBD1 as D (5 bases). The source was CD4+ T cells from PBMCs cultured with HIV peptides, collected before COVID-19 vaccination. The subset is: HIV-1 Nef peptide pool negative control/reference culture. This TCR derives from a human donor who had a prior SARS-CoV-2 infection. CDR3 bases: TGTGCCAGCAGCCTCCAGGGCGGTGGCTACACCTTC. Translating gives CASSLQGGGYTF.